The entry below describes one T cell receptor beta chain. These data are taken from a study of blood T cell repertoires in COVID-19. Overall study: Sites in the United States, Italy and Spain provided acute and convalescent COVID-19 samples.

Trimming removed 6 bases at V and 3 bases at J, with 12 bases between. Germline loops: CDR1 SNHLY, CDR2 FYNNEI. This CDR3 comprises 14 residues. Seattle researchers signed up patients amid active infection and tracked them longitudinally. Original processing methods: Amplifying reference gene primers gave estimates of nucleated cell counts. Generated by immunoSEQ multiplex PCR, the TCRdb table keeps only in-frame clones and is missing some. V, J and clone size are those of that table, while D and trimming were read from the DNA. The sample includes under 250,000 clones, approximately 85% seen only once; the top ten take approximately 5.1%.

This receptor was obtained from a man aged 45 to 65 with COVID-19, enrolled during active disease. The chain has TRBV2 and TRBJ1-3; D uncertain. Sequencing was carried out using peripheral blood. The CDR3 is CASSRQELGNTIYF. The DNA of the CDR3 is TGTGCCAGCAGCAGACAAGAACTTGGAAACACCATATATTTT.